The next 17 T cell receptor beta chains were all read from a single sample in a study of response to subunit inactivated influenza vaccine. TCRdb recomputed calls from the RT-PCR reads with MiXCR, one row per CDR3 protein. The table shows roughly 500,000 distinct CDR3 sequences, with 16% occurring only once. This material consisted of CD4+ T cells sorted from PBMCs, taken roughly 24 months after vaccination. These receptors came from a man between 50 and 69 years old who received an inactivated influenza vaccine.

The V and J genes are TRBV7-3 and TRBJ1-1, with D possibly being TRBD1 (5 bases). The germline CDR1 and CDR2 sequences are SGHTA and FQGTGA. Trimming removed 1 base at V and 0 bases at J, with 12 bases between. This CDR3 is built from 16 residues. The chain's CDR3 is CASSLMGPGLNTEAFF. The CDR3 DNA is TGTGCCAGCAGCTTAATGGGACCGGGTCTGAACACTGAAGCTTTCTTT.

This rearrangement joins TRBV23-1 to TRBJ2-1; possibly TRBD1 for D (6 bases). TRBV23-1 is filed as an ORF, its function uncertain. Trimming removed 3 bases from V and 4 bases from J, with 19 bases in between. This CDR3 region has 17 residues. CDR3 sequence reads: CASSHQRMGAEYNEQFF. CDR3 sequence (DNA): TGCGCCAGCAGTCACCAAAGGATGGGGGCCGAGTACAATGAGCAGTTCTTC.

The V gene is TRBV2, the J gene TRBJ2-7; D is uncertain. The germline V and J ends were trimmed by 7 bases and 0 bases, with 13 bases remaining between them. CDR3 length: 14 residues. Germline assignment: CDR1 SNHLY and CDR2 FYNNEI. CDR3 nucleotide sequence: TGTGCCAGCATCCTAGAAGGCCTCTCCTACGAGCAGTACTTC. Encoded protein: CASILEGLSYEQYF.

This clonotype was counted a few times. V usage is TRBV5-6 and J usage is TRBJ2-5; tentative D call: TRBD1 (7 bases). CDR3 size: 17 residues. Germline V gene data show CDR1 as SGHDT and CDR2 as YYEEEE. V was pared by 4 bases and J by 3 bases, with 22 bases between. This chain's CDR3 is CASSPAFWAGQKETQYF. The CDR3 DNA follows: TGTGCCAGCAGCCCCGCCTTTTGGGCGGGACAGAAAGAGACCCAGTACTTC.

This clonotype was seen only a few times. The rearrangement joins TRBV7-8 to TRBJ2-7; perhaps TRBD1 as D (6 bases). The CDR3 contains 13 residues. From germline, CDR1 is SGHVS and CDR2 FQNEAQ. V lost 5 bases, J lost 12 bases, and 20 bases lay in between. CDR3 bases: TGTGCCAGCAGCCCGAGAACAGGGAAGGGATCGTACTTC. Translation gives CASSPRTGKGSYF.

The chain is built from TRBV6-2 or TRBV6-3 and TRBJ1-4; D is undetermined. The germline V gene has CDR1 MNHEY and CDR2 SVGEGT. V was trimmed by 7 bases and J by 10 bases, leaving 19 bases between them. The CDR3 covers 14 residues. In DNA form, the CDR3 reads TGTGCCAGCAAAAACGTGGGATCCGACGGAAAACTGTTTTTT. Translating gives CASKNVGSDGKLFF.

At least ten counts were recorded for this clonotype. The chain recombines TRBV12-3 or TRBV12-4 with TRBJ1-2; the D gene is possibly TRBD1 (5 bases). The V end was cut by 6 bases, the J end by 4 bases, with 18 bases between. CDR3 length equals 15 residues. CDR3: CASSAHQQAPYGYTF. The CDR3, as DNA: TGTGCCAGCAGCGCTCACCAACAGGCTCCCTATGGCTACACCTTC.

This clonotype appeared many times. The V gene is TRBV5-5, the J gene TRBJ1-1; D is uncertain. Trimming took 3 bases from V and 1 from J, leaving 13 bases between them. This CDR3 has 15 residues. The germline V gene encodes CDR1 SGHKS and CDR2 YYEKEE (reference sequence). This chain's CDR3 is CASSSNSFPNTEAFF. The CDR3 region has the DNA TGTGCCAGCAGCTCAAACAGTTTCCCGAACACTGAAGCTTTCTTT.

This clonotype was seen more than once but under ten times. This rearrangement joins TRBV28 to TRBJ2-5; D call uncertain. The CDR3 is made up of 14 amino acids. The V gene's germline CDR1 is MDHEN and CDR2 SYDVKM. V shed 6 bases and J shed 4 bases, with 15 bases lying between them. This CDR3 reads CASSPVAIPETQYF. The CDR3 DNA reads TGTGCCAGCAGCCCAGTCGCGATTCCAGAGACCCAGTACTTC.

The chain is built from TRBV4-2 and TRBJ2-1; 9 bases fit TRBD2. V lost 1 base, J lost 4 bases, and 5 bases stayed unmatched. From germline, CDR1 is LGHNA and CDR2 YNFKEQ. The CDR3 consists of 16 residues. This chain's CDR3 is CASSQGERGAYNEQFF. For the CDR3, the DNA is TGTGCCAGCAGCCAAGGAGAGCGGGGGGCGTACAATGAGCAGTTCTTC.

There are a few counts of this clonotype. J is TRBJ2-1 and V is TRBV7-2; D remains ambiguous. Looked up from germline, CDR1 is SGHTA and CDR2 is FQGNSA. The CDR3 contains 15 residues. V was clipped by 1 base and J by 2 bases, with 9 bases between them. CDR3: CASSLVTATYNEQFF. The DNA of the CDR3 is TGTGCCAGCAGCTTAGTCACTGCCACCTACAATGAGCAGTTCTTC. Combining the CDR3 with reference TRBV7-2 and TRBJ2-1 gives the whole variable domain GAGVSQSPSNKVTEKGKDVELRCDPISGHTALYWYRQSLGQGLEFLIYFQGNSAPDKSGLPSDRFSAERTGGSVSTLTIQRTQQEDSAVYLCASSLVTATYNEQFFGPGTRLTVL.

This clonotype was seen at least ten times. The chain couples TRBV5-1 to TRBJ2-7; D is possibly TRBD1 (8 bases). V lost 2 bases, J lost 4 bases, and 19 bases lay in between. In germline, CDR1 is SGHRS, CDR2 YFSETQ. There are 16 residues in the CDR3. CDR3 loop: CASSLQGGHSSYEQYF. CDR3 DNA sequence: TGCGCCAGCAGCTTACAGGGGGGGCATTCGTCTTACGAGCAGTACTTC.

This clonotype came up a few times. This rearrangement joins TRBV11-2 to TRBJ2-7; 8 positions match TRBD1. CDR3 length: 15 residues. Germline V lookup: CDR1 SGHAT, CDR2 FQNNGV. Trimming at V came to 1 base and at J to 4 bases, leaving 6 bases not matched to a gene. DNA of the CDR3: TGTGCCAGCAGCTTAGTGGCCAGGGGGCATTACGAGCAGTACTTC. Encoded protein: CASSLVARGHYEQYF.

This clonotype was counted at least ten times. This chain links TRBV2 with TRBJ1-5, with TRBD1 matching over 9 bases. Germline loops: CDR1 SNHLY, CDR2 FYNNEI. J was trimmed by 4 bases and V by 5 bases; bases with no gene match: 3. CDR3 size: 14 residues. The CDR3: CASSYGQGNQPQHF. The CDR3 region has the DNA TGTGCCAGCAGTTACGGACAGGGGAATCAGCCCCAGCATTTT.

The sample holds many counts of this clonotype. V and J are TRBV28 and TRBJ1-1, with D possibly being TRBD1 (5 bases). CDR3 size: 13 residues. V was clipped by 1 base and J by 7 bases, with 10 bases between them. The germline CDR1 and CDR2 sequences are MDHEN and SYDVKM. The CDR3 coding sequence is TGTGCCAGCAGTTTATCGAGAGACAGTGAAGCTTTCTTT. This gives the protein CASSLSRDSEAFF.

This clonotype was seen only a few times. This sequence joins TRBV5-8 and TRBJ2-2; a possible D gene is TRBD1 (6 bases). V was cut by 4 bases and J by 0 bases, with 13 bases left in between. The CDR3 sequence is 16 residues long. The V gene's germline CDR1 is SGHTS and CDR2 YDEGEE. CDR3 sequence reads: CASSRITGSNTGELFF. For the CDR3, the DNA is TGTGCCAGCAGCCGCATTACAGGGTCGAACACCGGGGAGCTGTTTTTT.

The chain has TRBV11-1 and TRBJ2-2, with TRBD2 identical over 8 bases. The CDR3 contains 18 residues. Per the germline V gene, CDR1 is SGHAT and CDR2 is FQDESV (reference sequence). Trimming cost V 3 bases and J 1 base; bases outside gene matches: 10. This CDR3 reads CASSFRKTGTRNTGELFF. CDR3 bases: TGTGCCAGCAGCTTTCGGAAGACCGGGACTAGGAACACCGGGGAGCTGTTTTTT. The variable domain in full, completed from reference TRBV11-1 and TRBJ2-2, reads EAEVAQSPRYKITEKSQAVAFWCDPISGHATLYWYRQILGQGPELLVQFQDESVVDDSQLPKDRFSAERLKGVDSTLKIQPAELGDSAMYLCASSFRKTGTRNTGELFFGEGSRLTVL.